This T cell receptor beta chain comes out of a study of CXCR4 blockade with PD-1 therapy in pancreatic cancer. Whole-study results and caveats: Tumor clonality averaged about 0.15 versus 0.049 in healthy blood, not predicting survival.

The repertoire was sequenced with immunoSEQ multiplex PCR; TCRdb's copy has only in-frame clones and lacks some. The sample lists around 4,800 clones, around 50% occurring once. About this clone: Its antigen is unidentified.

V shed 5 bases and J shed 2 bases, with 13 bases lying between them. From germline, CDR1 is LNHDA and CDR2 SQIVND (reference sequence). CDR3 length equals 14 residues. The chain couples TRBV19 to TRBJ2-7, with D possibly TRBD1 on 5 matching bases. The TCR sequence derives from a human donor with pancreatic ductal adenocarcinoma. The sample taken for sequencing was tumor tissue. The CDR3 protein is CASSGYRPPYEQYF. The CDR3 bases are TGTGCCAGTAGTGGATACAGGCCCCCCTACGAGCAGTACTTC.